This entry lists 18 T cell receptor beta chains sequenced from one sample in a study of spatial heterogeneity in lung cancer. Time point: sample taken at primary tumor resection. In TCRdb, the 5' RACE reads were re-called with MiXCR into one record per CDR3 protein. In the table there are some 40,000 distinct CDR3 sequences, 3.1% of which are singletons. This sample comprised normal lung tissue next to the tumor, obtained at surgery. The receptors originated from a male donor with early-stage non-small cell lung cancer.

This clonotype was observed many times. The J gene is TRBJ2-5, the V gene TRBV11-2; 9 bases match TRBD1. Germline V gene data show CDR1 as SGHAT and CDR2 as FQNNGV. With V trimmed by 6 bases and J by 5 bases, 4 bases remained unmatched. This CDR3 has 13 residues. This CDR3 reads CASSRDRAETQYF. The DNA of the CDR3 is TGTGCCAGCAGTCGGGACAGGGCTGAGACCCAGTACTTC.

This clonotype was picked up many times. J is TRBJ2-2 and V is TRBV9, with D possibly TRBD2 on 6 matching bases. Germline assignment: CDR1 SGDLS and CDR2 YYNGEE. The V and J ends lost 2 bases and 6 bases respectively, with 11 bases between them. This CDR3 is built from 14 residues. In DNA, the CDR3 is TGTGCCAGCAGCGTGGGGGGAATGTCCGGGGAGCTGTTTTTT. This encodes CASSVGGMSGELFF.

This clonotype has a count of ten or more. V usage is TRBV11-2 and J usage is TRBJ2-7; D unclear. Germline-derived CDR1 and CDR2 are SGHAT and FQNNGV. Trimming took 8 bases from V and 0 from J, leaving 14 bases between them. The CDR3 is made up of 14 amino acids. The CDR3 nucleotides are TGTGCCAGCCTGGACGGCAGATCCTCCTACGAGCAGTACTTC. Translation: CASLDGRSSYEQYF.

This clonotype was seen at least ten times. The rearrangement joins TRBV28 to TRBJ1-2; TRBD1 aligns across 8 bases. The V gene's germline CDR1 is MDHEN and CDR2 SYDVKM. With 7 bases clipped from V and 6 bases from J, the junction kept 7 bases outside the gene matches. The CDR3 spans 13 residues. This CDR3 is CASTRDRLDGYTF. DNA of the CDR3: TGTGCCAGCACTCGGGACAGGCTCGATGGCTACACCTTC.

This clonotype was observed at least ten times. The chain is built from TRBV2 and TRBJ1-6; D ambiguous. Trimming stripped 2 bases from V and 13 bases from J, with 18 bases between. Per germline, CDR1 SNHLY and CDR2 FYNNEI. The CDR3 has 15 amino acids. DNA for the CDR3: TGTGCCAGCAGTGAAAGCGGCTACGAACAACTTCCCCTCCACTTT. Its translation is CASSESGYEQLPLHF.

This clonotype was observed many times. The chain combines TRBV12-3 or TRBV12-4 with TRBJ1-1, with unresolved D. This CDR3 is 12 amino acids long. Trimming stripped 6 bases from V and 4 bases from J, with 9 bases between. CDR3 sequence (DNA): TGTGCCAGCAGAATAGAGGGCACTGAAGCTTTCTTT. It translates to CASRIEGTEAFF.

This clonotype has ten or more counts. This chain connects TRBV18 to TRBJ1-3; no clear D. Germline CDR1 KGHSH, CDR2 LQKENI. Trimming shortened V by 3 bases and J by 0 bases, and 9 bases separated the two germline ends. The CDR3 sequence is 15 residues long. The CDR3 reads CASSPGGSSGNTIYF. The CDR3 DNA reads TGTGCCAGCTCACCGGGAGGATCCTCTGGAAACACCATATATTTT. Supplemented by reference TRBV18 and TRBJ1-3, the full variable domain reads NAGVMQNPRHLVRRRGQEARLRCSPMKGHSHVYWYRQLPEEGLKFMVYLQKENIIDESGMPKERFSAEFPKEGPSILRIQQVVRGDSAAYFCASSPGGSSGNTIYFGEGSWLTVV.

This clonotype was observed at least ten times. V usage is TRBV5-1 and J usage is TRBJ1-1; D not certain. This CDR3 is built from 13 residues. The V gene's germline CDR1 is SGHRS and CDR2 YFSETQ. V was shortened by 5 bases and J by 5 bases, with 13 bases between the two germline ends. CDR3 loop: CASRERMGTEAFF. CDR3 coding DNA: TGCGCCAGCAGGGAGAGGATGGGGACTGAAGCTTTCTTT.

Ten or more counts support this clonotype. The J gene is TRBJ2-7, the V gene TRBV20-1, with D tentatively TRBD2 (5 bases). V gave up 6 bases and J gave up 4 bases, with 19 bases separating them. This CDR3 has 14 amino acids. Germline-derived CDR1 and CDR2 are DFQATT and SNEGSKA (reference sequence). The CDR3 loop is CSAQRGPVEYEQYF. Here the CDR3 DNA reads TGCAGTGCCCAGAGAGGGCCGGTAGAGTACGAGCAGTACTTC.

This clonotype was counted ten times or more. The rearrangement joins TRBV6-5 to TRBJ1-1; 7 bases agree with TRBD1. J lost 3 bases, V lost 6 bases, and 10 bases had no gene match. The CDR3 sequence is 15 residues long. Germline CDR1 reads MNHEY; CDR2 reads SVGAGI. CDR3 in amino acids: CASRLDRRGDTEAFF. CDR3 in DNA: TGTGCCAGCAGGTTGGACAGGAGGGGGGACACTGAAGCTTTCTTT.

This clonotype was observed many times. The chain has TRBV6-1 and TRBJ2-7; D is unclear. V shed 4 bases and J shed 4 bases, with 20 bases lying between them. The germline V gene has CDR1 MNHNS and CDR2 SASEGT. This CDR3 comprises 16 residues. The CDR3 is CASSALIRADLYEQYF. In DNA form, the CDR3 reads TGTGCCAGCAGTGCCCTCATCCGGGCAGACCTATACGAGCAGTACTTC.

This clonotype has more than one count but fewer than ten. V usage is TRBV6-6 and J usage is TRBJ1-1; D remains unclear. V lost 6 bases, J lost 6 bases, and 17 bases lay in between. The CDR3 is 14 amino acids. Germline CDR1 is MNHNY and CDR2 is SVGAGI (reference sequence). The CDR3, as DNA: TGTGCCAGCAGGCCCGACGGGTTTGGGTCTGAAGCTTTCTTT. This sequence encodes CASRPDGFGSEAFF.

In this sample, this clonotype turned up many times. The chain joins TRBV24-1 to TRBJ2-2, with TRBD1 matching 7 bases. Per germline, CDR1 KGHDR and CDR2 SFDVKD. The CDR3 contains 14 residues. The ends lost 7 bases at V and 2 bases at J; junction bases unmatched: 3. The CDR3 region is CATRDRSNTGELFF. The CDR3 DNA reads as TGTGCCACCAGGGACAGGTCAAACACCGGGGAGCTGTTTTTT.

There are many counts of this clonotype. V and J are TRBV29-1 and TRBJ1-1; no reliable D call. There are 9 residues in the CDR3. CDR1 and CDR2 from the germline V gene are SQVTM and ANQGSEA. Between the trimmed V and J ends, which lost 3 bases and 11 bases, there was a span of 7 bases. CDR3: CSVDGRAFF. CDR3 nucleotide sequence: TGCAGCGTTGACGGCCGGGCTTTCTTT.

This clonotype was counted ten times or more. V usage is TRBV24-1 and J usage is TRBJ2-3, with TRBD1 identical over 11 bases. This CDR3 has 15 residues. The germline CDR1 and CDR2 sequences are KGHDR and SFDVKD. The ends lost 4 bases at V and 6 bases at J; junction bases unmatched: 5. The CDR3 region is CATSDPGTGGDTQYF. In nucleotides, the CDR3 is TGTGCCACCAGTGACCCTGGGACAGGGGGGGATACGCAGTATTTT.

This clonotype was seen at least ten times. The chain has TRBV29-1 and TRBJ2-1, with D unclear. Deletions cut 3 bases from V and 10 bases from J, with 13 bases between. CDR3 size: 12 residues. Germline assignment: CDR1 SQVTM and CDR2 ANQGSEA. This chain's CDR3 is CSVDRTLGEQFF. The CDR3 coding sequence is TGCAGCGTTGATAGGACCCTGGGCGAGCAGTTCTTC.

This clonotype was detected many times. V is TRBV28 and J is TRBJ1-3; TRBD1 is a possible D gene (6 bases). The V gene's germline CDR1 is MDHEN and CDR2 SYDVKM. This CDR3 comprises 17 residues. V was trimmed by 2 bases and J by 0 bases, leaving 14 bases between them. The CDR3: CASSLGGGPISGNTIYF. DNA for the CDR3: TGTGCCAGCAGTTTAGGGGGCGGACCCATCTCTGGAAACACCATATATTTT.

This clonotype was counted ten times or more. Here the CDR3 DNA reads TGTGCCAGCAGCTCCCAGGACGGATATGGCTACACCTTC. Its translation is CASSSQDGYGYTF. The chain carries TRBV7-3 and TRBJ1-2; D is undetermined. Germline CDR1 reads SGHTA; CDR2 reads FQGTGA. The CDR3 has 13 amino acids. V lost 4 bases and J 5 bases, leaving 11 bases between the germline ends.